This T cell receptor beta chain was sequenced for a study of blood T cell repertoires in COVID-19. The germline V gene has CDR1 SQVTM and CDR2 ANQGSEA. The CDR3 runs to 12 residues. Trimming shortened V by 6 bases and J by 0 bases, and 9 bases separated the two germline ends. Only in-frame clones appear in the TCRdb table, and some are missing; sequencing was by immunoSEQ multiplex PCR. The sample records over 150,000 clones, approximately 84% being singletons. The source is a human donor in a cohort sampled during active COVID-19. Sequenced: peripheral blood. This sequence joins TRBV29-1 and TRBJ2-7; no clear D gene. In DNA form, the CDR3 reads TGCAGCGTCAGACTGCCCTCCTACGAGCAGTACTTC. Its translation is CSVRLPSYEQYF.